Listed below are T cell receptor beta chains from one sample, sequenced in a study of cytomegalovirus exposure and HLA in healthy donors. Here immunoSEQ multiplex PCR was the method, and the copy in TCRdb shows in-frame clones only, minus some. The sample has 100,000 to 120,000 clones, about 61% seen once. Sequencing was performed on PBMCs. The receptors derive from a man in his late teens or twenties in good health and CMV-seropositive. CDR3s include the opening cysteine and the closing phenylalanine or tryptophan. A D gene is named only where the DNA matches it firmly. Rows may omit the clone size; those that give it use once, few, many or a size class.

abundance: NA; j_gene: TRBJ2-7; d_gene: NA; v_gene: TRBV18; CDR3nt: TGTGCCAGCTCAACACAGGGACTTAACTACGAGCAGTACTTC; CDR3aa: CASSTQGLNYEQYF
abundance: NA; j_gene: TRBJ2-7; d_gene: NA; v_gene: TRBV7-9; CDR3nt: TGTGCCAGCAGCCCTCTCGGTACTAGCTCCTACGAGCAGTACTTC; CDR3aa: CASSPLGTSSYEQYF
abundance: few; j_gene: TRBJ1-6; d_gene: TRBD1; v_gene: TRBV6-5; CDR3nt: TGTGCCAGCAGTTACGAACAGGGGGCGAGTTCACCCCTCCACTTT; CDR3aa: CASSYEQGASSPLHF
abundance: NA; j_gene: TRBJ2-1; d_gene: TRBD1; v_gene: TRBV11-3; CDR3nt: TGTGCCAGCAGCTTAGATTCGGGGACAGGGTACGAGCAGTTCTTC; CDR3aa: CASSLDSGTGYEQFF
abundance: NA; j_gene: TRBJ2-2; d_gene: TRBD2; v_gene: TRBV10-1; CDR3nt: TGCGCCAGCAGTGAGGTGGGACTAGCGAAAAACACCGGGGAGCTGTTTTTT; CDR3aa: CASSEVGLAKNTGELFF
abundance: NA; j_gene: TRBJ1-1; d_gene: NA; v_gene: TRBV28; CDR3nt: TGTGCCAGCAGAATCCGACTGGGTCTGCCTGAAGCTTTCTTT; CDR3aa: CASRIRLGLPEAFF
abundance: NA; j_gene: TRBJ2-7; d_gene: TRBD1; v_gene: TRBV6-5; CDR3nt: TGTGCCAGCAGTACAGGGGTCGGATCTGGCGAGCAGTACTTC; CDR3aa: CASSTGVGSGEQYF
abundance: NA; j_gene: TRBJ1-2; d_gene: NA; v_gene: TRBV6-1; CDR3nt: TGTGCCAGCAGTCCGGGTGGACAGCCCTATGGCTACACCTTC; CDR3aa: CASSPGGQPYGYTF
abundance: NA; j_gene: TRBJ1-6; d_gene: NA; v_gene: TRBV6-4; CDR3nt: TGTGCCAGCAGTGAAAGTAGGGGGGGGAATTCACCCCTCCACTTT; CDR3aa: CASSESRGGNSPLHF
abundance: few; j_gene: TRBJ2-1; d_gene: TRBD1; v_gene: TRBV30; CDR3nt: TGTGCCTGGAAAGACAGGGGGTGGGGTGAGCAGTTCTTC; CDR3aa: CAWKDRGWGEQFF
abundance: few; j_gene: TRBJ2-5; d_gene: TRBD1; v_gene: TRBV6-1; CDR3nt: TGTGCCAGCAGTGAAAACAGGGGGGCAGAGACCCAGTACTTC; CDR3aa: CASSENRGAETQYF
abundance: once; j_gene: TRBJ2-2; d_gene: NA; v_gene: TRBV6-5; CDR3nt: TGTGCCAGCAGTTACGGACATAACACCGGGGAGCTGTTTTTT; CDR3aa: CASSYGHNTGELFF
abundance: NA; j_gene: TRBJ1-3; d_gene: NA; v_gene: TRBV6-6; CDR3nt: TGTGCCAGCATCGGGCCAGGGAAGTCTGGAAACACCATATATTTT; CDR3aa: CASIGPGKSGNTIYF
abundance: NA; j_gene: TRBJ1-6; d_gene: TRBD1; v_gene: TRBV10-2; CDR3nt: TGCGCCAGCAGTGAAGGGGGCAGGGGCCCCCGGGATAATTCACCCCTCCACTTT; CDR3aa: CASSEGGRGPRDNSPLHF
abundance: NA; j_gene: TRBJ2-5; d_gene: TRBD1; v_gene: TRBV5-1; CDR3nt: TGCGCCAGCAACCTGGACAGGGGATTAGAGACCCAGTACTTC; CDR3aa: CASNLDRGLETQYF
abundance: NA; j_gene: TRBJ2-3; d_gene: TRBD2; v_gene: TRBV18; CDR3nt: TGTGCCAGCTCACGACTTGCGGGGGGGTACACAGATACGCAGTATTTT; CDR3aa: CASSRLAGGYTDTQYF